Below, 27 T cell receptor beta chains from the same sample are listed, as sequenced in a study of blood T cell repertoires in COVID-19. Sequencing used immunoSEQ multiplex PCR; TCRdb keeps in-frame clones, though not all of them. The sample gives approximately 210,000 clones, around 83% of which show up once; 7.5% to 9% is in the top ten. Sequenced: peripheral blood. The receptor set was obtained from a woman between 45 and 65 years old with acute or convalescent COVID-19.

The genes are TRBV10-1 and TRBJ2-7; tentative D call: TRBD1 (6 bases). The V and J ends lost 5 bases and 6 bases respectively, with 14 bases between them. CDR1 WNHNN and CDR2 SYGVQD come from the germline V gene (reference sequence). This CDR3 has 13 residues. CDR3 DNA: TGCGCCAGCAGTCCTACAGGGTTTTTCGAGCAGTACTTC. This encodes CASSPTGFFEQYF.

This clone was recorded a few times. The rearrangement uses TRBV10-1 and TRBJ2-7, with 9 bases that match TRBD2. Germline trimming cut 0 bases from V and 0 bases from J; bases unmatched to any gene: 9. This CDR3 comprises 18 residues. The germline gives CDR1 WNHNN, CDR2 SYGVQD (reference sequence). The CDR3 region is CASSESRLSREGSYEQYF. In DNA, the CDR3 is TGCGCCAGCAGTGAGTCCCGACTATCGCGGGAGGGCTCCTACGAGCAGTACTTC.

The chain couples TRBV3-1 (or the pseudogene TRBV3-2) to TRBJ2-7; D gene ambiguous. CDR3 length equals 12 residues. Germline loops: CDR1 LGHDT, CDR2 YNNKEL (reference sequence). Trimming stripped 6 bases from V and 0 bases from J, with 6 bases between. CDR3 residues: CASSHNSYEQYF. The CDR3 nucleotides read TGTGCCAGCAGTCACAACTCCTACGAGCAGTACTTC.

The chain links TRBV5-1 to TRBJ2-7; D is unclear. Germline assignment: CDR1 SGHRS and CDR2 YFSETQ. This CDR3 comprises 13 residues. V shed 5 bases and J shed 0 bases, with 9 bases lying between them. CDR3 coding DNA: TGCGCCAGCAGTCCCCAGTCCTCCTACGAGCAGTACTTC. Its translation: CASSPQSSYEQYF.

This clone came up a few times. CDR3 residues: CASQILLTGAFF. DNA of the CDR3: TGTGCCAGCCAAATCCTTTTGACTGGGGCTTTCTTT. The J gene is TRBJ1-1, the V gene TRBV6-5; D gene unclear. Germline V gene data show CDR1 as MNHEY and CDR2 as SVGAGI. With 8 bases removed from V and 11 bases from J, the gap between germline ends came to 18 bases. The CDR3 extends over 12 amino acids.

This clone has a single count. V usage is TRBV28 and J usage is TRBJ2-1; 9 nucleotides agree with TRBD2. This CDR3 comprises 15 residues. V gave up 7 bases and J gave up 5 bases; unmatched junction bases: 9. CDR1 MDHEN and CDR2 SYDVKM come from the germline V gene. CDR3 amino acids: CASNPAGGGNNEQFF. The CDR3 DNA is TGTGCCAGCAACCCAGCGGGAGGTGGGAACAATGAGCAGTTCTTC.

The rearrangement joins TRBV12-3 or TRBV12-4 to TRBJ2-7, with a tentative D call TRBD1 (5 bases). The CDR3 is 13 residues long. The V and J ends lost 4 bases and 3 bases respectively, with 10 bases between them. CDR3 amino acids: CASSSNRNYEQYF. The CDR3 DNA reads as TGTGCCAGCAGTTCCAACAGGAACTACGAGCAGTACTTC.

The chain employs TRBV19 and TRBJ2-7; 7 positions match TRBD1. V gave up 3 bases and J gave up 0 bases; unmatched junction bases: 5. Germline assignment: CDR1 LNHDA and CDR2 SQIVND (reference sequence). The CDR3 length is 15 residues. CDR3 residues: CASSIIRQGSYEQYF. The CDR3 nucleotides read TGTGCCAGTAGTATTATCCGACAGGGCTCCTACGAGCAGTACTTC.

This chain joins TRBV19 and TRBJ1-1; tentatively, D is TRBD1 (5 bases). The ends were cut back, 3 bases at V and 2 bases at J, with 10 bases in the middle. The germline V gene encodes CDR1 LNHDA and CDR2 SQIVND (reference sequence). This CDR3 has 14 residues. Written as DNA, the CDR3 is TGTGCCAGTAGTATGGAGGGGTCCAACACTGAAGCTTTCTTT. It is translated as CASSMEGSNTEAFF.

V usage is TRBV2 and J usage is TRBJ1-2, with D perhaps matching TRBD1 (5 bases). Germline CDR1 is SNHLY and CDR2 is FYNNEI. The V and J ends lost 1 base and 8 bases respectively, with 11 bases between them. CDR3 size: 13 residues. The CDR3 DNA is TGTGCCAGCAGTGAAGGGGGGGGTGACGGCTACACCTTC. It encodes CASSEGGGDGYTF.

The genes are TRBV7-2 and TRBJ2-7; TRBD2 is a possible D gene (5 bases). CDR1 SGHTA and CDR2 FQGNSA come from the germline V gene. V was shortened by 0 bases and J by 2 bases, with 17 bases between the two germline ends. The CDR3 contains 17 residues. The CDR3 coding sequence is TGTGCCAGCAGCTTAGCAGGCCTGGCAGCGGACCCCTACGAGCAGTACTTC. Protein sequence: CASSLAGLAADPYEQYF.

Details on this clone: Other DNA variants within this sample encode the same CDR3. This chain uses TRBV2 with TRBJ1-1; TRBD1 agrees at 8 bases. V lost 6 bases and J lost 5; bases outside the gene matches: 8. Germline assignment: CDR1 SNHLY and CDR2 FYNNEI. The CDR3 extends over 14 amino acids. The CDR3 protein is CASSPGTGRTEAFF. In nucleotides, the CDR3 is TGTGCCAGCAGCCCCGGGACAGGAAGGACTGAAGCTTTCTTT.

DNA of the CDR3: TGCGCCAGCAGCCAAACTAGCGGGACTGGAGATACGCAGTATTTT. It specifies CASSQTSGTGDTQYF. The rearrangement uses TRBV5-1 and TRBJ2-3; 10 bases line up with TRBD2. This CDR3 contains 15 residues. The germline gives CDR1 SGHRS, CDR2 YFSETQ. After removal of 4 bases from V and 5 bases from J, the junction contained 7 bases not matched to a gene.

V gene TRBV6-2 or TRBV6-3 combines with J gene TRBJ2-2, with 8 positions matching TRBD2. J was trimmed by 4 bases and V by 5 bases; bases with no gene match: 3. This CDR3 region has 14 residues. The germline V gene encodes CDR1 MNHEY and CDR2 SVGEGT. For the CDR3, the DNA is TGTGCCAGCAGTCACGGGGGGGGCACCGGGGAGCTGTTTTTT. This gives the protein CASSHGGGTGELFF.

The chain couples TRBV4-1 to TRBJ1-5; D is unclear. The CDR3 covers 15 residues. With 9 bases removed from V and 0 bases from J, the gap between germline ends came to 15 bases. Germline V gives CDR1 MGHRA, CDR2 YSYEKL. The CDR3 loop reads CASTYSLYSNQPQHF. The DNA for the CDR3 is TGCGCCAGTACCTACAGCCTCTATAGCAATCAGCCCCAGCATTTT.

V usage is TRBV15 and J usage is TRBJ2-7, with D hard to call. The germline V and J ends were trimmed by 0 bases and 4 bases, with 7 bases remaining between them. The CDR3 is made up of 13 amino acids. Germline V gives CDR1 LNHNV, CDR2 YYDKDF (reference sequence). CDR3 loop: CATSRDVSYEQYF. The CDR3 nucleotides are TGTGCCACCAGCAGAGATGTGAGTTACGAGCAGTACTTC.

The chain employs TRBV6-5 and TRBJ1-1; 8 positions agree with TRBD1. With 4 bases clipped from V and 10 bases from J, the junction kept 5 bases outside the gene matches. This CDR3 has 12 residues. Germline CDR1 is MNHEY and CDR2 is SVGAGI. The DNA of the CDR3 is TGTGCCAGCAGTTCGACAGGGGAGGTAGCTTTCTTT. Translated, it gives CASSSTGEVAFF.

The chain combines TRBV30 with TRBJ1-1, with 7 bases that match TRBD1. The V and J ends lost 2 bases and 2 bases, in that order; junction bases with no gene match: 2. CDR3 length equals 13 residues. Germline CDR1 and CDR2: GTSNPN and SVGIG (reference sequence). The CDR3 protein is CAWSRQGNTEAFF. CDR3 DNA: TGTGCCTGGAGTCGACAGGGTAACACTGAAGCTTTCTTT.

The chain employs TRBV5-1 and TRBJ1-2; D ambiguous. V dropped 2 bases and J dropped 5 bases, with 10 bases sitting between them. The germline CDR1 and CDR2 sequences are SGHRS and YFSETQ. This CDR3 spans 13 amino acids. The CDR3 is CASSFAADYGYTF. DNA of the CDR3: TGCGCCAGCAGCTTTGCGGCAGATTATGGCTACACCTTC.

This clone was observed a few times. This chain links TRBV19 with TRBJ2-7; a weak D match, TRBD2 (5 bases). This CDR3 contains 17 residues. V dropped 3 bases and J dropped 3 bases, with 21 bases sitting between them. Germline V gene lookup returns CDR1 LNHDA and CDR2 SQIVND (reference sequence). The DNA for the CDR3 is TGTGCCAGTAGTATCTCCCCGCCGGAGGTGTGGGGCTACGAGCAGTACTTC. It is translated as CASSISPPEVWGYEQYF.

This clone was seen a single time. The CDR3 nucleotides are TGTGCCAGCAGTCAGGACGGGGGGGCGACAGGCGGCTACACCTTC. Its translation: CASSQDGGATGGYTF. V is TRBV2 and J is TRBJ1-2; maybe TRBD1 (6 bases). CDR3 size: 15 residues. V lost 5 bases to trimming and J lost 8 bases, with 21 bases between them. Germline V gene lookup returns CDR1 SNHLY and CDR2 FYNNEI.

In its sample, this clone was seen once. The chain joins TRBV2 to TRBJ1-1; tentatively, D is TRBD1 (6 bases). Germline V lookup: CDR1 SNHLY, CDR2 FYNNEI. This CDR3 has 13 amino acids. V was shortened by 7 bases and J by 2 bases, with 11 bases between the two germline ends. The CDR3 protein is CASIRTENTEAFF. The CDR3 nucleotides are TGTGCCAGCATCCGGACAGAAAACACTGAAGCTTTCTTT.

This clone has a handful of counts. This chain's CDR3 is CASSPGERVQYF. For the CDR3, the DNA is TGTGCCAGCAGCCCCGGGGAGAGGGTGCAGTACTTC. This chain links TRBV3-1 (or the pseudogene TRBV3-2) with TRBJ2-7, with D perhaps TRBD2 (5 bases). V shed 4 bases and J shed 9 bases, with 13 bases lying between them. CDR3 length equals 12 residues. The germline V gene has CDR1 LGHDT and CDR2 YNNKEL (reference sequence).

The rearrangement links TRBV7-3 to TRBJ1-2; 8 bases fit TRBD1. Germline V lookup: CDR1 SGHTA, CDR2 FQGTGA. The CDR3 length is 16 residues. The V segment lost 3 bases and the J segment 7 bases; nucleotides outside the gene matches: 13. CDR3 region: CASSLGGGQAASGYTF. CDR3 nucleotides: TGTGCCAGCAGCTTGGGTGGGGGACAGGCCGCAAGTGGCTACACCTTC.

The sample holds a few counts of this clone. The chain is built from TRBV9 and TRBJ2-3, with D tentatively TRBD2 (6 bases). Germline CDR1 is SGDLS and CDR2 is YYNGEE. V lost 0 bases, J lost 2 bases, and 7 bases lay in between. This CDR3 has 14 residues. DNA of the CDR3: TGTGCCAGCAGCGTAGCGGGAGTCACAGATACGCAGTATTTT. Amino acids: CASSVAGVTDTQYF.

The genes are TRBV19 and TRBJ1-5; the D gene is possibly TRBD1 (5 bases). Trimming removed 6 bases at V and 3 bases at J, with 12 bases between. The CDR3 runs to 14 residues. The germline gives CDR1 LNHDA, CDR2 SQIVND (reference sequence). Written as DNA, the CDR3 is TGTGCCAGTAGACCCACGGGGGACAATCAGCCCCAGCATTTT. Translating gives CASRPTGDNQPQHF.

V gene TRBV6-4 combines with J gene TRBJ1-6, with unresolved D. CDR1 is MRHNA, CDR2 SNTAGT, per germline. The CDR3 contains 15 residues. V dropped 8 bases and J dropped 5 bases, with 16 bases sitting between them. For the CDR3, the DNA is TGTGCCAGCCGGCGGGAAGCCCGAGATAATTCACCCCTCCACTTT. Translating it yields CASRREARDNSPLHF.